This TCR beta chain comes out of a study of T cell clonality in common variable immunodeficiency. General study findings and limits: Links between repertoire features and CVID complications were heterogeneity-limited. Reportedly, TCR beta sequences from common variable immunodeficiency showed fewer deletions and N-nucleotide insertions.

TCRdb's table, derived via immunoSEQ multiplex PCR, lists solely in-frame clones and lacks some. The specimen has some 42,000 clones, none found just once. The CDR3 runs to 11 residues. Looked up from germline, CDR1 is MNHNS and CDR2 is SASEGT. This clone came up a few times. Antigen: not known. The read terminates 3 residues before the CDR3 end, so the remaining end is supplied by the germline J gene. Patients had low serum IgG, IgA and/or IgM and specific antibody deficiency. Patients and controls were mostly of Caucasian heritage. For at least one year, all CVID subjects received replacement immunoglobulin.

The rearrangement joins TRBV6-1 to TRBJ1-1; D is unclear. The receptor was derived from a human donor with common variable immunodeficiency. The material sequenced was peripheral blood mononuclear cells. The CDR3 loop reads CASSEFQEAFF. The CDR3 DNA, read in part, is TGTGCCAGCAGTGAATTTCAAGAA.